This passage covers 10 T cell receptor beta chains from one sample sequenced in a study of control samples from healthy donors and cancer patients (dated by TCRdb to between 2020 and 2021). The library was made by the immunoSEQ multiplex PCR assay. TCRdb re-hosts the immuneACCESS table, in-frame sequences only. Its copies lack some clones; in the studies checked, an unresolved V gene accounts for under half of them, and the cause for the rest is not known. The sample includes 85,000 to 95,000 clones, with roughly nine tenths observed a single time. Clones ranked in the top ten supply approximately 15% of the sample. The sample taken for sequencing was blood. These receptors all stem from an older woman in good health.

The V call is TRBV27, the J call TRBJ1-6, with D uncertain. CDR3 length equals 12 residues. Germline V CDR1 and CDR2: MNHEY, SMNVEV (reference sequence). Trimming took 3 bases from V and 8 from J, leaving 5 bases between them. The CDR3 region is CASSLVDSPLHF. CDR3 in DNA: TGTGCCAGCAGTTTGGTAGATTCACCCCTCCACTTT.

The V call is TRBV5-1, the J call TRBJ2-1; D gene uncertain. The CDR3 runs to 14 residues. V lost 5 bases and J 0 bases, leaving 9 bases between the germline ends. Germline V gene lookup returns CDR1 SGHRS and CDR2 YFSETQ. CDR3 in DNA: TGCGCCAGCAGACCAATCAGCTCCTACAATGAGCAGTTCTTC. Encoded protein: CASRPISSYNEQFF.

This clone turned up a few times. The CDR3 loop is CASSETYNSPLHF. The CDR3 DNA is TGTGCCAGCAGTGAGACCTATAATTCACCCCTCCACTTT. The V and J genes are TRBV6-1 and TRBJ1-6; D remains ambiguous. The germline gives CDR1 MNHNS, CDR2 SASEGT. The V and J ends lost 3 bases and 2 bases respectively, with 2 bases between them. The CDR3 is 13 amino acids.

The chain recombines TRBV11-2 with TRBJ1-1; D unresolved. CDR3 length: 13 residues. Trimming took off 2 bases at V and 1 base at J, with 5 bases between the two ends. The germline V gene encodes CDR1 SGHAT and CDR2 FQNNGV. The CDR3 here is CASSLTPNTEAFF. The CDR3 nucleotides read TGTGCCAGCAGCTTAACACCGAACACTGAAGCTTTCTTT.

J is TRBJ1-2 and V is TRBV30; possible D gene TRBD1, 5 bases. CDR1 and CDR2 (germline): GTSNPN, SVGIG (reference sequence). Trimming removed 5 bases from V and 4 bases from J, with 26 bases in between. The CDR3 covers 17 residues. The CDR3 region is CAWGDSLPQTRFYGYTF. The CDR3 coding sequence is TGTGCCTGGGGGGACTCGCTCCCTCAGACTCGCTTCTATGGCTACACCTTC.

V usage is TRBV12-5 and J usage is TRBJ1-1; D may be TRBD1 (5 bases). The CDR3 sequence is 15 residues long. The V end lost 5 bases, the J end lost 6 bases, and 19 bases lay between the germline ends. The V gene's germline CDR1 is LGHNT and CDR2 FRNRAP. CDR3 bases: TGTGCTAGTGGTCGCGCCGACAGAGGTCGGCCTGAAGCTTTCTTT. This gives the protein CASGRADRGRPEAFF.

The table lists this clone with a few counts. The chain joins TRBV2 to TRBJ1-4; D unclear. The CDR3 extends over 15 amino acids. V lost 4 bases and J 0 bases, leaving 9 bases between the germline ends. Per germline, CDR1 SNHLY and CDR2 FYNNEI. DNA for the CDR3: TGTGCCAGCAGTGCCCGAACACCAACTAATGAAAAACTGTTTTTT. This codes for CASSARTPTNEKLFF.

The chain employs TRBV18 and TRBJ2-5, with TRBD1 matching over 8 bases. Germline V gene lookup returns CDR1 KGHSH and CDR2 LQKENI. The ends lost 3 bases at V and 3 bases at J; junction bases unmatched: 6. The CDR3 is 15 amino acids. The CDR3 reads CASSPGGQGEETQYF. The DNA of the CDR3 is TGTGCCAGCTCACCGGGAGGACAGGGAGAAGAGACCCAGTACTTC.

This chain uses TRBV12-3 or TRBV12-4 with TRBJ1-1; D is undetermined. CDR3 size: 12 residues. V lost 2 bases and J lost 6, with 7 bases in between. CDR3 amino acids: CASSLKLSEAFF. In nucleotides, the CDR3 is TGTGCCAGCAGTTTAAAGCTGTCTGAAGCTTTCTTT.

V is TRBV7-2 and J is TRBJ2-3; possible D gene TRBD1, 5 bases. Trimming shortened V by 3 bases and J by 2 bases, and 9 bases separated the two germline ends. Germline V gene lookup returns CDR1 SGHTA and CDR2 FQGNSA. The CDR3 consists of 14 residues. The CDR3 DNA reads TGTGCCAGCAGCTTCTCGGACACCACAGATACGCAGTATTTT. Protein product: CASSFSDTTDTQYF.